The 31 T cell receptor beta chains reported below all come from one sample, sequenced in a study of T cells in Graves' hyperthyroidism and ophthalmopathy. What was amplified from RNA transcripts were TCR beta CDR3 regions. First-round RT-PCR of the TCR CDR3 relied on the HTBI primer set. From the multiplex PCR reads, TCRdb called clonotypes with MiXCR, one entry per CDR3 protein. The sample gives approximately 700,000 distinct CDR3 sequences, roughly 15% of which show up once; over 7.5% is in the top ten. Material for sequencing was blood. These receptor sequences come from a man between 18 and 35 years old with Graves' hyperthyroidism.

This clonotype was counted only a few times. J is TRBJ2-3 and V is TRBV11-2; no clear D. There are 15 residues in the CDR3. Trimming left V 4 bases short and J 6 bases short, with 17 bases between. Germline CDR1 reads SGHAT; CDR2 reads FQNNGV. Here the CDR3 DNA reads TGTGCCAGCAGCTCCACCTCCCAGCGTCGGGATACGCAGTATTTT. It translates to CASSSTSQRRDTQYF.

The chain employs TRBV24-1 and TRBJ2-5; D gene unclear. This CDR3 comprises 13 residues. Trimming removed 7 bases from V and 1 base from J, with 9 bases in between. Germline V gene lookup returns CDR1 KGHDR and CDR2 SFDVKD. The CDR3: CATSDAVQETQYF. The CDR3 nucleotides are TGTGCCACCAGCGATGCAGTCCAAGAGACCCAGTACTTC.

The chain employs TRBV6-1 and TRBJ2-1; 10 bases align to TRBD2. The CDR3 has 16 residues. The germline V gene encodes CDR1 MNHNS and CDR2 SASEGT. The V and J ends lost 5 bases and 3 bases, in that order; junction bases with no gene match: 7. The CDR3 DNA sequence: TGTGCCAGCAGTTTTCTAGCGGGGGACTTCTACAATGAGCAGTTCTTC. This translates into CASSFLAGDFYNEQFF.

The chain couples TRBV7-3 to TRBJ2-3; 10 positions agree with TRBD2. This CDR3 contains 16 residues. Germline V gene sequence: CDR1 SGHTA, CDR2 FQGTGA. Trimming took 0 bases from V and 5 from J; bases not matched to a gene: 5. The CDR3 is CASSLTSVAGGDTQYF. CDR3 in DNA: TGTGCCAGCAGCTTAACGTCGGTAGCGGGAGGAGATACGCAGTATTTT.

This clonotype was observed many times. The chain combines TRBV30 with TRBJ1-2; D unclear. Germline V gives CDR1 GTSNPN, CDR2 SVGIG (reference sequence). V was pared by 2 bases and J by 0 bases, with 10 bases between. The CDR3 runs 14 residues. DNA of the CDR3: TGTGCCTGGAGTCCCGCATCCGCTAACTATGGCTACACCTTC. Translation: CAWSPASANYGYTF.

This clonotype was detected a few times. The chain joins TRBV28 to TRBJ2-7; TRBD1 matches at 7 bases. J gave up 4 bases and V 9 bases, and 9 bases lay outside the gene matches. CDR1 is MDHEN, CDR2 SYDVKM, per germline. The CDR3 runs to 13 residues. The chain's CDR3 is CASREGGKYEQYF. CDR3 coding DNA: TGTGCCAGTCGTGAAGGGGGCAAGTACGAGCAGTACTTC.

V usage is TRBV3-1 and J usage is TRBJ2-3, with 11 bases lining up with TRBD2. The CDR3 is 17 amino acids. V shed 0 bases, J shed 6 bases, and the junction held 8 bases outside the gene matches. Looked up from germline, CDR1 is LGHDT and CDR2 is YNNKEL (reference sequence). CDR3 in amino acids: CASSQEKLAGVGDTQYF. CDR3 DNA: TGTGCCAGCAGCCAAGAGAAACTAGCGGGAGTAGGTGATACGCAGTATTTT.

This rearrangement joins TRBV27 to TRBJ2-7, with TRBD2 identical over 13 bases. Germline trimming cut 6 bases from V and 6 bases from J; bases unmatched to any gene: 8. The germline gives CDR1 MNHEY, CDR2 SMNVEV (reference sequence). The CDR3 extends over 15 amino acids. CDR3 residues: CASSRTSGRATEQYF. In nucleotides, the CDR3 is TGTGCCAGCAGCCGAACTAGCGGGAGGGCGACCGAGCAGTACTTC.

This clonotype was observed a handful of times. The gene calls are TRBV28 and TRBJ2-7, with D tentatively TRBD1 (6 bases). Germline values: CDR1 MDHEN, CDR2 SYDVKM. The CDR3 consists of 15 residues. V was trimmed by 5 bases and J by 4 bases, leaving 18 bases between them. The CDR3 DNA is TGTGCCAGCAGTACAATCCGGGACATGGGATACGAGCAGTACTTC. As protein: CASSTIRDMGYEQYF.

This clonotype was recorded at least ten times. The rearrangement links TRBV12-3 or TRBV12-4 to TRBJ2-7; possible D gene TRBD2, 5 bases. The CDR3 sequence is 16 residues long. Trimming stripped 2 bases from V and 2 bases from J, with 16 bases between. The CDR3: CASSLSRDRVAYEQYF. In DNA form, the CDR3 reads TGTGCCAGCAGTTTATCCCGGGATCGGGTCGCCTACGAGCAGTACTTC.

The genes are TRBV30 and TRBJ1-1; D not certain. CDR3 length: 13 residues. Germline CDR1 is GTSNPN and CDR2 is SVGIG (reference sequence). The V and J ends lost 3 bases and 4 bases respectively, with 12 bases between them. The CDR3: CAWSALRGTEAFF. CDR3 bases: TGTGCCTGGAGCGCCCTTCGGGGCACTGAAGCTTTCTTT.

The chain employs TRBV5-1 and TRBJ2-2; 9 bases are shared with TRBD1. This CDR3 has 16 amino acids. In germline, CDR1 is SGHRS, CDR2 YFSETQ. After removal of 4 bases from V and 6 bases from J, the junction contained 10 bases not matched to a gene. Here the CDR3 reads CASSPPGGQGAGELFF. The CDR3 DNA sequence: TGCGCCAGCAGCCCTCCGGGGGGACAGGGCGCCGGGGAGCTGTTTTTT.

This clonotype was counted a few times. The gene calls are TRBV6-2 or TRBV6-3 and TRBJ2-1; D may correspond to TRBD1 or TRBD2 (5 bases each). The germline gives CDR1 MNHEY, CDR2 SVGEGT. Trimming took 2 bases from V and 6 from J, leaving 20 bases between them. The CDR3 runs to 17 residues. CDR3 nucleotide sequence: TGTGCCAGCAGTTACAGGGTGAAGGGGACCATTGGCAATGAGCAGTTCTTC. Its protein is CASSYRVKGTIGNEQFF.

This clonotype was picked up a small number of times. J is TRBJ2-2 and V is TRBV28; 10 bases fit TRBD2. Trimming at V came to 5 bases and at J to 4 bases, leaving 4 bases not matched to a gene. Germline V CDR1 and CDR2: MDHEN, SYDVKM. The CDR3 sequence is 15 residues long. For the CDR3, the DNA is TGTGCCAGCAGTCCGCTAGCGGGAGTCACCGGGGAGCTGTTTTTT. Amino acid sequence: CASSPLAGVTGELFF.

The chain employs TRBV29-1 and TRBJ1-2, with 8 bases aligning to TRBD1. Germline V CDR1 and CDR2: SQVTM, ANQGSEA. CDR3 length: 13 residues. The V segment lost 6 bases and the J segment 4 bases; nucleotides outside the gene matches: 7. CDR3 DNA sequence: TGCAGCGTCGGACAGGGTTCCAGCTATGGCTACACCTTC. Its translation: CSVGQGSSYGYTF.

This clonotype showed up just a few times. The chain joins TRBV7-9 to TRBJ2-1; D gene ambiguous. The germline V and J ends were trimmed by 2 bases and 12 bases, with 11 bases remaining between them. This CDR3 region has 12 residues. The germline CDR1 and CDR2 sequences are SEHNR and FQNEAQ (reference sequence). The CDR3 DNA is TGTGCCAGCAGCTTAAGTGGTGGTCCGCAGTTCTTC. It encodes CASSLSGGPQFF.

CDR3 amino acids: CASSPPFSSSREVNYGYTF. The CDR3 DNA reads TGTGCCAGCTCACCACCTTTTTCAAGTTCGCGGGAAGTTAACTATGGCTACACCTTC. This rearrangement joins TRBV18 to TRBJ1-2, with D unclear. CDR3 length: 19 amino acids. With 0 bases removed from V and 1 base from J, the gap between germline ends came to 21 bases. Germline CDR1 is KGHSH and CDR2 is LQKENI.

A few counts support this clonotype. One junction end does not reproduce the germline sequence, and a read error may be involved. V usage is TRBV5-5 and J usage is TRBJ1-4; D is uncertain. In germline, CDR1 is SGHKS, CDR2 YYEKEE (reference sequence). There are 14 residues in the CDR3. The CDR3 coding sequence is TGTGCCAGCAGCTTGGGTAGGACTAGTGAAAAACTGTTTTTT. Amino acid sequence: CASSLGRTSEKLFF.

This clonotype was recorded a few times. The V call is TRBV20-1, the J call TRBJ2-1, with TRBD2 matching over 9 bases. The CDR3 has 14 amino acids. Germline CDR1 and CDR2: DFQATT and SNEGSKA (reference sequence). J lost 9 bases, V lost 5 bases, and 11 bases had no gene match. CDR3 in DNA: TGCAGTGCTTCGTTAGCGGGAGTAAGAGCTGAGCAGTTCTTC. Residues: CSASLAGVRAEQFF.

This clonotype was seen repeatedly, ten times or more. The rearrangement links TRBV6-2 or TRBV6-3 to TRBJ1-1, with TRBD1 identical over 10 bases. The CDR3 is 14 amino acids. Looked up from germline, CDR1 is MNHEY and CDR2 is SVGEGT. V shed 6 bases, J shed 7 bases, and the junction held 8 bases outside the gene matches. The CDR3 DNA is TGTGCCAGCAGGGGGACAGGGGCGCCGGGTGAAGCTTTCTTT. Its protein product is CASRGTGAPGEAFF.

This clonotype came up many times. This chain uses TRBV28 with TRBJ2-5; 9 bases map to TRBD2. The CDR3 extends over 14 amino acids. V lost 4 bases to trimming and J lost 3 bases; unmatched junction nucleotides: 3. The germline CDR1 and CDR2 sequences are MDHEN and SYDVKM. The CDR3, as DNA: TGTGCCAGCAGTTCTAGCGGGATGGAAGAGACCCAGTACTTC. This translates into CASSSSGMEETQYF. The whole variable domain, remainder taken from reference TRBV28 and TRBJ2-5, is DVKVTQSSRYLVKRTGEKVFLECVQDMDHENMFWYRQDPGLGLRLIYFSYDVKMKEKGDIPEGYSVSREKKERFSLILESASTNQTSMYLCASSSSGMEETQYFGPGTRLLVL.

This clonotype was counted only a few times. The J gene is TRBJ2-7, the V gene TRBV5-1; TRBD2 agrees at 7 bases. The germline CDR1 and CDR2 sequences are SGHRS and YFSETQ. This CDR3 spans 13 amino acids. J lost 2 bases, V lost 2 bases, and 1 base had no gene match. The CDR3 here is CASSFRGAYEQYF. CDR3 nucleotides: TGCGCCAGCAGCTTCCGGGGGGCCTACGAGCAGTACTTC.

This clonotype has more than one count but fewer than ten. The chain links TRBV20-1 to TRBJ2-1, with TRBD1 identical over 7 bases. The CDR3 is 15 residues long. V lost 3 bases and J lost 3; bases outside the gene matches: 8. Germline V gene data show CDR1 as DFQATT and CDR2 as SNEGSKA (reference sequence). The CDR3 DNA reads TGCAGTGCTAGTCCTTACAGGGGCGTCTACAATGAGCAGTTCTTC. Translated: CSASPYRGVYNEQFF.

The chain employs TRBV29-1 and TRBJ2-5; 8 bases are shared with TRBD2. The CDR3 totals 15 residues. The V gene's germline CDR1 is SQVTM and CDR2 ANQGSEA. The trim removed 4 bases at V and 5 bases at J, leaving 12 bases unmatched. The CDR3 here is CSVANRGIAGETQYF. The CDR3 DNA reads as TGCAGCGTTGCCAACCGAGGGATAGCGGGGGAGACCCAGTACTTC. Together with reference TRBV29-1 and TRBJ2-5, the CDR3 gives the full variable domain: SAVISQKPSRDICQRGTSLTIQCQVDSQVTMMFWYRQQPGQSLTLIATANQGSEATYESGFVIDKFPISRPNLTFSTLTVSNMSPEDSSIYLCSVANRGIAGETQYFGPGTRLLVL.

The chain recombines TRBV28 with TRBJ2-4; 8 bases agree with TRBD1. Germline-derived CDR1 and CDR2 are MDHEN and SYDVKM. V dropped 6 bases and J dropped 6; count of bases not matched to a gene: 7. The length of the CDR3 is 14 residues. CDR3 loop: CASRQGAGVNIQYF. DNA of the CDR3: TGTGCCAGCAGGCAGGGGGCTGGAGTAAACATTCAGTACTTC.

This clonotype has only a few counts. This sequence joins TRBV3-2 and TRBJ2-1; TRBD2, the table's D call, was not compared with the DNA. TRBV3-2 is an annotated pseudogene. CDR3 length equals 17 residues. In nucleotides, the CDR3 is TGTGCCAGCAGCAACGAGGGTAGCGGGGGCTCCTACAATGAGCAGTTCTTC. As protein: CASSNEGSGGSYNEQFF.

This clonotype was seen a handful of times. The chain joins TRBV3-1 to TRBJ2-5; D perhaps matches TRBD2 (6 bases). The V end was cut by 7 bases, the J end by 5 bases, with 17 bases between. Germline CDR1 LGHDT, CDR2 YNNKEL (reference sequence). The CDR3 length is 14 residues. The CDR3 loop is CASTPRERRETQYF. CDR3 sequence (DNA): TGTGCCAGCACCCCTCGGGAGCGACGTGAGACCCAGTACTTC.

The genes are TRBV19 and TRBJ1-3, with D possibly TRBD1 on 6 matching bases. The germline V gene encodes CDR1 LNHDA and CDR2 SQIVND (reference sequence). V was pared by 7 bases and J by 0 bases, with 13 bases between. This CDR3 region has 15 residues. DNA for the CDR3: TGTGCCAGTAACCGGAGGGGGGCCTCTGGAAACACCATATATTTT. Translated: CASNRRGASGNTIYF.

CDR3 bases: TGTGCCAGCAGTACCGGACAGGGGGCTATGACAGATACGCAGTATTTT. Protein: CASSTGQGAMTDTQYF. The chain couples TRBV6-2 or TRBV6-3 to TRBJ2-3, with 11 bases aligning to TRBD1. CDR3 length: 16 amino acids. In germline, CDR1 is MNHEY, CDR2 SVGEGT. The ends lost 5 bases at V and 3 bases at J; junction bases unmatched: 7.

This clonotype appeared many times. This chain uses TRBV28 with TRBJ2-5, with a weak D call TRBD2 (6 bases). V dropped 6 bases and J dropped 0 bases, with 14 bases sitting between them. Germline V gene sequence: CDR1 MDHEN, CDR2 SYDVKM. The CDR3 spans 15 residues. CDR3 nucleotide sequence: TGTGCCAGCAGGGGTCTGGAGGGGCACCAAGAGACCCAGTACTTC. Translated: CASRGLEGHQETQYF.

The gene calls are TRBV27 and TRBJ1-4, with 7 bases fitting TRBD1. This CDR3 spans 15 amino acids. The germline CDR1 and CDR2 sequences are MNHEY and SMNVEV (reference sequence). V trimming: 8 bases; J trimming: 2 bases; junction bases outside the gene matches: 8. Written as DNA, the CDR3 is TGTGCCAGCGGTAGGGGGCTGAGTACTAATGAAAAACTGTTTTTT. Residues: CASGRGLSTNEKLFF. The variable domain in full, with the rest retrieved from reference TRBV27 and TRBJ1-4, is EAQVTQNPRYLITVTGKKLTVTCSQNMNHEYMSWYRQDPGLGLRQIYYSMNVEVTDKGDVPEGYKVSRKEKRNFPLILESPSPNQTSLYFCASGRGLSTNEKLFFGSGTQLSVL.